A selection of T cell receptor beta chains follows, all from one sample in a study of Graves' ophthalmopathy and Graves' hyperthyroidism. TCRdb redid the calling of the multiplex PCR reads with MiXCR, one entry per CDR3 protein. The sample lists some 360,000 distinct CDR3 sequences, 17% occurring once. The specimen sequenced was peripheral blood. Every receptor here comes from an adult woman with stable Graves' hyperthyroidism. Both conserved end residues are part of each CDR3. D genes are given only for firm matches. Clone size is stated in some rows and not others, as once, few, many or a class when expanded.

V gene: TRBV11-2; clone size: few; D gene: TRBD2; J gene: TRBJ2-4; CDR3 DNA: TGTGCCAGCGGGCTAGCGGGAGTCCAAAACATTAAGTACTTC; CDR3 protein: CASGLAGVQNIKYF
V gene: TRBV2; clone size: many; D gene: TRBD1; J gene: TRBJ2-7; CDR3 DNA: TGTGCCAGCCAGGGACAGGCCTACGAGCAGTACTTC; CDR3 protein: CASQGQAYEQYF
V gene: TRBV4-1; clone size: many; D gene: TRBD2; J gene: TRBJ2-7; CDR3 DNA: TGCGCCAGCAGCCAAGAACCGGGACTAGCGTTCGACGAGCAGTACTTC; CDR3 protein: CASSQEPGLAFDEQYF
V gene: TRBV3-1; clone size: few; D gene: NA; J gene: TRBJ1-2; CDR3 DNA: TGTGCCAGCAGCCAAGTCCGCGGCCCGGGGGGCTACACCTTC; CDR3 protein: CASSQVRGPGGYTF
V gene: TRBV13; clone size: many; D gene: TRBD2; J gene: TRBJ2-7; CDR3 DNA: TGTGCCAGCAGCTTAGGGGTAGCGGGGGGGTACGAGCAGTACTTC; CDR3 protein: CASSLGVAGGYEQYF
V gene: TRBV5-1; clone size: many; D gene: NA; J gene: TRBJ2-7; CDR3 DNA: TGCGCCAGCAGCGTGGAGGGCGGCGCAACCTACGAGCAGTACTTC; CDR3 protein: CASSVEGGATYEQYF
V gene: TRBV6-1; clone size: many; D gene: NA; J gene: TRBJ2-4; CDR3 DNA: TGTGCCAGCAGTGAATACTTGCAGGGGCGGATGGGCAAAAACATTCAGTACTTC; CDR3 protein: CASSEYLQGRMGKNIQYF
V gene: TRBV12-3/TRBV12-4; clone size: NA; D gene: TRBD1; J gene: TRBJ2-7; CDR3 DNA: TGTGCCAGCAGGACCGGGACAGGACTACGGGAGCAGTACTTC; CDR3 protein: CASRTGTGLREQYF
V gene: TRBV28; clone size: many; D gene: NA; J gene: TRBJ2-7; CDR3 DNA: TGTGCCAGCAGCCCGCGTGGACAGACTACCTACGAGCAGTACTTC; CDR3 protein: CASSPRGQTTYEQYF
V gene: TRBV6-5; clone size: many; D gene: TRBD2; J gene: TRBJ2-7; CDR3 DNA: TGTGCCAGCAGTTCTCCGGGGGGAACCTACGAGCAGTACTTC; CDR3 protein: CASSSPGGTYEQYF
V gene: TRBV19; clone size: NA; D gene: TRBD1; J gene: TRBJ2-7; CDR3 DNA: TGTGCCAGTAGCAATCAGGGACAGGGAAACTACGAGCAGTACTTC; CDR3 protein: CASSNQGQGNYEQYF
V gene: TRBV6-2/TRBV6-3; clone size: many; D gene: TRBD1; J gene: TRBJ2-7; CDR3 DNA: TGTGCCAGCAGTTACCGTGGTGCGGGGGTGTCCACAGGGGGCAAACCCTACGAGCAGTACTTC; CDR3 protein: CASSYRGAGVSTGGKPYEQYF
V gene: TRBV12-3/TRBV12-4; clone size: many; D gene: TRBD2; J gene: TRBJ2-5; CDR3 DNA: TGTGCCAGCAGTTTGGGTTTCCTAGCGGGAGGCGGTGAGACCCAGTACTTC; CDR3 protein: CASSLGFLAGGGETQYF
V gene: TRBV29-1; clone size: many; D gene: NA; J gene: TRBJ2-5; CDR3 DNA: TGCAGCGTTGGGGGGCTCCAAGAGACCCAGTACTTC; CDR3 protein: CSVGGLQETQYF
V gene: TRBV28; clone size: many; D gene: NA; J gene: TRBJ2-7; CDR3 DNA: TGTGCCAGCAGTTTGATGGGGGGCTCCGTCTACGAGCAGTACTTC; CDR3 protein: CASSLMGGSVYEQYF
V gene: TRBV5-1; clone size: NA; D gene: TRBD1; J gene: TRBJ1-6; CDR3 DNA: TGCGCCAGCAGCACGGGACAGTTTAGGTCACCCCTCCACTTT; CDR3 protein: CASSTGQFRSPLHF
V gene: TRBV12-3/TRBV12-4; clone size: NA; D gene: TRBD2; J gene: TRBJ2-2; CDR3 DNA: TGTGCCAGCAGTTTCCTGGGGGGGGACACCGGGGAGCTGTTTTTT; CDR3 protein: CASSFLGGDTGELFF
V gene: TRBV28; clone size: NA; D gene: NA; J gene: TRBJ1-1; CDR3 DNA: TGTGCCAGCAGGAGGGGAGGGTCAGCGGTCCCTGAAGCTTTCTTT; CDR3 protein: CASRRGGSAVPEAFF